The 31 T cell receptor beta chains given below trace back to one sample, sequenced in a study of cytomegalovirus exposure and HLA in healthy donors. The study ran its PCR with 60 Vbeta and 13 Jbeta primers. Profiled with immunoSEQ multiplex PCR; TCRdb holds only in-frame clones, not every one. The sample holds roughly 190,000 clones, around three quarters seen once. Specimen: PBMCs. These receptors all come from a woman aged 45 to 65 in good health and CMV-seronegative.

V usage is TRBV28 and J usage is TRBJ2-1; 8 bases agree with TRBD2. J gave up 4 bases and V 6 bases, and 11 bases lay outside the gene matches. In germline, CDR1 is MDHEN, CDR2 SYDVKM. The CDR3 totals 16 residues. Written as DNA, the CDR3 is TGTGCCAGCAGACCACCCCTGGGCGGGAGGTACAATGAGCAGTTCTTC. This codes for CASRPPLGGRYNEQFF.

This rearrangement joins TRBV18 to TRBJ1-2; no firm D call. CDR3 length: 15 residues. Germline V gives CDR1 KGHSH, CDR2 LQKENI. Trimming pared 3 bases from V and 8 bases from J, leaving 19 bases between. The CDR3 spells CASSPFSTDAGGYTF. The CDR3 DNA follows: TGTGCCAGCTCACCTTTCAGTACGGATGCGGGGGGCTACACCTTC.

This rearrangement joins TRBV5-1 to TRBJ2-5; D gene unclear. This CDR3 has 16 amino acids. Germline V gene sequence: CDR1 SGHRS, CDR2 YFSETQ. V was clipped by 0 bases and J by 4 bases, with 16 bases between them. The CDR3 reads CASSLGALGSGETQYF. In nucleotides, the CDR3 is TGCGCCAGCAGCTTGGGGGCCTTGGGTAGTGGAGAGACCCAGTACTTC.

The chain uses TRBV5-8 and TRBJ1-5; D possibly corresponds to TRBD1 (5 bases). CDR1 SGHTS and CDR2 YDEGEE come from the germline V gene. The CDR3 contains 14 residues. Between the trimmed V and J ends, which lost 4 bases and 8 bases, there was a span of 16 bases. The CDR3 reads CASSPQGRGEPQHF. In DNA form, the CDR3 reads TGTGCCAGCAGCCCCCAGGGTCGCGGAGAGCCCCAGCATTTT.

The chain is built from TRBV2 and TRBJ1-1, with a tentative D call TRBD1 (5 bases). Germline CDR1 and CDR2: SNHLY and FYNNEI. V was trimmed by 6 bases and J by 3 bases, leaving 17 bases between them. CDR3 length: 15 amino acids. The CDR3 is CASRKEQARDTEAFF. The CDR3, as DNA: TGTGCCAGCAGAAAAGAACAGGCCCGAGACACTGAAGCTTTCTTT.

The sample holds one count of this clone. The V gene is TRBV18, the J gene TRBJ1-5; the match to TRBD1 covers 9 bases. The germline CDR1 and CDR2 sequences are KGHSH and LQKENI. Germline trimming cut 3 bases from V and 4 bases from J; bases unmatched to any gene: 7. The CDR3 runs to 16 residues. The CDR3 here is CASSPGQGILNQPQHF. In DNA form, the CDR3 reads TGTGCCAGCTCACCCGGACAGGGGATTTTAAATCAGCCCCAGCATTTT.

The rearrangement joins TRBV10-3 to TRBJ2-7, with D tentatively TRBD2 (6 bases). The CDR3 runs to 12 residues. CDR1 ENHRY and CDR2 SYGVKD come from the germline V gene. Trimming took off 6 bases at V and 7 bases at J, with 13 bases between the two ends. CDR3 in DNA: TGTGCCATCAGGGGCTATCGGGGGGAGCAGTACTTC. Translation: CAIRGYRGEQYF.

The chain has TRBV9 and TRBJ1-4; 10 bases map to TRBD1. CDR1 and CDR2 (germline): SGDLS, YYNGEE. The CDR3 has 15 amino acids. Germline trimming cut 3 bases from V and 7 bases from J; bases unmatched to any gene: 6. CDR3 in amino acids: CASSAEGTGAEKLFF. DNA of the CDR3: TGTGCCAGCAGCGCGGAAGGGACAGGGGCTGAAAAACTGTTTTTT. The complete variable domain, with remaining parts taken from reference TRBV9 and TRBJ1-4, reads DSGVTQTPKHLITATGQRVTLRCSPRSGDLSVYWYQQSLDQGLQFLIQYYNGEERAKGNILERFSAQQFPDLHSELNLSSLELGDSALYFCASSAEGTGAEKLFFGSGTQLSVL.

The chain is built from TRBV7-9 and TRBJ2-7; TRBD2 aligns across 7 bases. Germline CDR1 reads SEHNR; CDR2 reads FQNEAQ (reference sequence). Losses at the gene ends were 1 base for V and 7 bases for J; bases not matched to a gene: 13. This CDR3 spans 16 amino acids. The CDR3 DNA sequence: TGTGCCAGCAGCTTAGTCGTGGCTAGCGGACCTTATGAGCAGTACTTC. Translation gives CASSLVVASGPYEQYF.

CDR3 nucleotide sequence: TGCGCCAGCAGCGGGGAGGGACTAGCGCAGCCCTACGAGCAGTACTTC. Translation gives CASSGEGLAQPYEQYF. The chain has TRBV5-1 and TRBJ2-7, with TRBD2 matching 10 bases. The CDR3 length is 16 residues. The J segment lost 2 bases and the V segment lost 4 bases, leaving 9 bases of the junction unmatched. Germline V CDR1 and CDR2: SGHRS, YFSETQ.

The rearrangement uses TRBV30 and TRBJ2-3; 8 nucleotides align to TRBD2. The germline CDR1 and CDR2 sequences are GTSNPN and SVGIG (reference sequence). The CDR3 spans 17 residues. With 7 bases clipped from V and 0 bases from J, the junction kept 15 bases outside the gene matches. DNA of the CDR3: TGTGCCTTTCTCCCCGGGGGGGCGGGAGGCAGCACAGATACGCAGTATTTT. As protein: CAFLPGGAGGSTDTQYF.

This rearrangement joins TRBV12-5 to TRBJ2-5, with D possibly being TRBD2 (7 bases). This CDR3 contains 14 residues. Germline V CDR1 and CDR2: LGHNT, FRNRAP. V was clipped by 7 bases and J by 1 base, with 13 bases between them. In DNA form, the CDR3 reads TGTGCTAGTGCTGTAGGGGGGGCCCAAGAGACCCAGTACTTC. Translated, it gives CASAVGGAQETQYF.

This clone was observed a handful of times. This chain connects TRBV30 to TRBJ1-5; the D gene is possibly TRBD1 (5 bases). Germline lookup yields CDR1 GTSNPN and CDR2 SVGIG (reference sequence). Trimming pared 4 bases from V and 9 bases from J, leaving 13 bases between. This CDR3 has 12 amino acids. CDR3 loop: CAWTYGGRPQHF. In DNA, the CDR3 is TGTGCCTGGACCTACGGGGGTAGGCCCCAGCATTTT.

Notes on this clone: The junction does not match germline at one end; this may be a read error. The chain links TRBV11-3 to TRBJ2-2; no firm D call. This CDR3 comprises 17 residues. The V gene's germline CDR1 is SGHNT and CDR2 YENEEA. The CDR3 protein is CASSLDRVSENAGELFF. CDR3 bases: TGTGCCAGCAGCTTAGATCGGGTGTCAGAGAACGCCGGGGAGCTGTTTTTT. Variable domain in full (rest from reference TRBV11-3 and TRBJ2-2): EAGVVQSPRYKIIEKKQPVAFWCNPISGHNTLYWYLQNLGQGPELLIRYENEEAVDDSQLPKDRFSAERLKGVDSTLKIQPAELGDSAVYLCASSLDRVSENAGELFFGEGSRLTVL.

This clone was counted once. The V call is TRBV7-8, the J call TRBJ1-1; the match to TRBD1 covers 7 bases. CDR1 SGHVS and CDR2 FQNEAQ come from the germline V gene. Trimming at V came to 1 base and at J to 1 base, leaving 9 bases not matched to a gene. The CDR3 totals 17 residues. CDR3 nucleotides: TGTGCCAGCAGCTTAGTCTTATTGGACAGGCGGAACACTGAAGCTTTCTTT. It translates to CASSLVLLDRRNTEAFF.

This sequence joins TRBV11-2 and TRBJ2-1; TRBD1 agrees at 7 bases. The CDR3 sequence is 15 residues long. V trimming: 4 bases; J trimming: 1 base; junction bases outside the gene matches: 4. The V gene's germline CDR1 is SGHAT and CDR2 FQNNGV. As DNA, the CDR3 is TGTGCCAGCAGCTCGACAGGGCCATCCTACAATGAGCAGTTCTTC. Translating gives CASSSTGPSYNEQFF.

This chain connects TRBV7-2 to TRBJ1-3, with TRBD1 matching 8 bases. The CDR3 length is 19 residues. Unmatched junction bases numbered 23, after V lost 5 bases and J lost 8 bases. Germline values: CDR1 SGHTA, CDR2 FQGNSA. This CDR3 reads CASSHPNRTQGAQIDTIYF. The DNA for the CDR3 is TGTGCCAGCAGCCACCCAAACCGCACCCAGGGGGCGCAAATTGACACCATATATTTT.

The chain has TRBV18 and TRBJ2-7, with 10 bases identical to TRBD1. The CDR3 extends over 16 amino acids. The germline CDR1 and CDR2 sequences are KGHSH and LQKENI. The junction had 9 bases not matched to a gene; V was cut back by 3 bases and J by 4 bases. The DNA of the CDR3 is TGTGCCAGCTCACCCCAAATCCGGGACAGGGGATACGAGCAGTACTTC. This sequence encodes CASSPQIRDRGYEQYF.

The chain is built from TRBV6-5 and TRBJ2-7; 7 nucleotides line up with TRBD1. J was trimmed by 4 bases and V by 5 bases; bases with no gene match: 8. Germline CDR1 is MNHEY and CDR2 is SVGAGI. The CDR3 runs 14 residues. The CDR3 sequence is CASSLTTGLYEQYF. CDR3 DNA: TGTGCCAGCAGTCTAACGACAGGGTTGTACGAGCAGTACTTC.

V is TRBV5-1 and J is TRBJ2-2, with 7 bases identical to TRBD1. The germline gives CDR1 SGHRS, CDR2 YFSETQ. Losses at the gene ends were 5 bases for V and 0 bases for J; bases not matched to a gene: 7. CDR3 length: 16 amino acids. Written as DNA, the CDR3 is TGCGCCAGCAGTTTACGGACAGGCCCGAACACCGGGGAGCTGTTTTTT. Its protein product is CASSLRTGPNTGELFF.

The V gene is TRBV30, the J gene TRBJ1-6, with D perhaps matching TRBD1 (6 bases). Germline V gene lookup returns CDR1 GTSNPN and CDR2 SVGIG (reference sequence). The CDR3 runs 13 residues. Trimming removed 1 base from V and 7 bases from J, with 8 bases in between. CDR3 DNA: TGTGCCTGGAGTGCCGGACAGAATTCACCCCTCCACTTT. Protein: CAWSAGQNSPLHF.

This clone was counted at least ten times. The chain couples TRBV4-1 to TRBJ2-7; unclear D gene. CDR1 is MGHRA, CDR2 YSYEKL, per germline. The V gene lost 5 bases and the J gene lost 1 base, with 15 bases spanning the gap. The CDR3 runs to 15 residues. This CDR3 reads CASSKPEFGSYEQYF. The CDR3 bases are TGCGCCAGCAGCAAACCCGAATTCGGGTCCTACGAGCAGTACTTC.

The chain combines TRBV7-2 with TRBJ2-3; 9 bases fit TRBD2. The CDR3 consists of 16 residues. Trimming took 2 bases from V and 0 from J; bases not matched to a gene: 3. Germline lookup yields CDR1 SGHTA and CDR2 FQGNSA. CDR3 nucleotide sequence: TGTGCCAGCAGCTTAAGGCTAGCGGGGAGCACAGATACGCAGTATTTT. Protein product: CASSLRLAGSTDTQYF.

V is TRBV15 and J is TRBJ1-6, with D maybe TRBD1 (5 bases). The V end was cut by 8 bases, the J end by 2 bases, with 7 bases between. CDR1 and CDR2 from the germline V gene are LNHNV and YYDKDF (reference sequence). The length of the CDR3 is 13 residues. CDR3 bases: TGTGCCACCGGGACTCCCTATAATTCACCCCTCCACTTT. As protein: CATGTPYNSPLHF.

V gene TRBV5-8 combines with J gene TRBJ2-6; 7 positions match TRBD2. Germline V gene lookup returns CDR1 SGHTS and CDR2 YDEGEE. The CDR3 has 19 residues. Trimming took 1 base from V and 2 from J; bases not matched to a gene: 12. As DNA, the CDR3 is TGTGCCAGCAGCTTGTATGTTGGTTGGGAGGGGACTGGGGCCAACGTCCTGACTTTC. The encoded protein is CASSLYVGWEGTGANVLTF. The complete variable domain, with remaining parts taken from reference TRBV5-8 and TRBJ2-6, reads EAGVTQSPTHLIKTRGQQATLRCSPISGHTSVYWYQQALGLGLQFLLWYDEGEERNRGNFPPRFSGRQFPNYSSELNVNALELEDSALYLCASSLYVGWEGTGANVLTFGAGSRLTVL.

This rearrangement joins TRBV18 to TRBJ2-7, with TRBD2 identical over 15 bases. This CDR3 comprises 17 residues. J gave up 3 bases and V 0 bases, and 3 bases lay outside the gene matches. Looked up from germline, CDR1 is KGHSH and CDR2 is LQKENI. The CDR3, as DNA: TGTGCCAGCTCACCACCGGGACTAGCGGGGGGTAACTACGAGCAGTACTTC. Protein sequence: CASSPPGLAGGNYEQYF. The whole variable domain, remainder taken from reference TRBV18 and TRBJ2-7, is NAGVMQNPRHLVRRRGQEARLRCSPMKGHSHVYWYRQLPEEGLKFMVYLQKENIIDESGMPKERFSAEFPKEGPSILRIQQVVRGDSAAYFCASSPPGLAGGNYEQYFGPGTRLTVT.

The CDR3 loop is CASGGPAANTGELFF. The CDR3 DNA reads as TGCGCCAGCGGAGGGCCGGCCGCGAACACCGGGGAGCTGTTTTTT. The V and J genes are TRBV10-1 and TRBJ2-2, with D perhaps matching TRBD2 (6 bases). The CDR3 covers 15 residues. From germline, CDR1 is WNHNN and CDR2 SYGVQD (reference sequence). V was pared by 8 bases and J by 0 bases, with 13 bases between.

The J gene is TRBJ2-5, the V gene TRBV5-5, with D maybe TRBD2 (6 bases). The CDR3 is 16 residues long. V was trimmed by 2 bases and J by 2 bases, leaving 16 bases between them. Looked up from germline, CDR1 is SGHKS and CDR2 is YYEKEE (reference sequence). CDR3 region: CASSFPPRGLQETQYF. In DNA, the CDR3 is TGTGCCAGCAGCTTTCCTCCTCGCGGACTACAAGAGACCCAGTACTTC.

This clone was found a few times. CDR3 DNA sequence: TGCGCCAGCAGCCAAGAGTGGCCAGCAACTAATGAAAAACTGTTTTTT. Its translation: CASSQEWPATNEKLFF. This rearrangement joins TRBV4-1 to TRBJ1-4; no clear D gene. The CDR3 is 16 residues long. Germline V gene lookup returns CDR1 MGHRA and CDR2 YSYEKL. The V end was cut by 0 bases, the J end by 0 bases, with 8 bases between.

V is TRBV15 and J is TRBJ2-5, with 8 nucleotides matching TRBD1. Germline values: CDR1 LNHNV, CDR2 YYDKDF (reference sequence). J was trimmed by 4 bases and V by 4 bases; bases with no gene match: 5. CDR3 length: 14 residues. The CDR3 protein is CATSMSGGRETQYF. The CDR3 nucleotides are TGTGCCACCAGCATGTCAGGGGGCCGAGAGACCCAGTACTTC. Combining the CDR3 with reference TRBV15 and TRBJ2-5 gives the whole variable domain DAMVIQNPRYQVTQFGKPVTLSCSQTLNHNVMYWYQQKSSQAPKLLFHYYDKDFNNEADTPDNFQSRRPNTSFCFLDIRSPGLGDTAMYLCATSMSGGRETQYFGPGTRLLVL.

The chain uses TRBV5-1 and TRBJ2-7; 7 nucleotides agree with TRBD2. The J segment lost 2 bases and the V segment lost 5 bases, leaving 10 bases of the junction unmatched. The CDR3 spans 15 residues. Germline assignment: CDR1 SGHRS and CDR2 YFSETQ. CDR3 loop: CASREPGLPPYEQYF. For the CDR3, the DNA is TGCGCCAGCAGGGAACCGGGACTACCTCCCTACGAGCAGTACTTC.